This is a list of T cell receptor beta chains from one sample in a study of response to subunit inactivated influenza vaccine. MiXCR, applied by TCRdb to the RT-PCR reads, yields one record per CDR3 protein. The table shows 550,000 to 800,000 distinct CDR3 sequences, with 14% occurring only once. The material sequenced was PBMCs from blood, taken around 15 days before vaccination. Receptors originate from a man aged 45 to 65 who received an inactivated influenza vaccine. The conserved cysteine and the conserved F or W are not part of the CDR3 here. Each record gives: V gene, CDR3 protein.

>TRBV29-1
SVEQGAIGELF
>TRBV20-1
SAENYGYT
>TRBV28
ASRDRQGGRTDTQY
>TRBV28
ASSLLAGETGGAQ
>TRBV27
ASSLFPSSSGANVLT
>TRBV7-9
ASSHRGEGYGYT
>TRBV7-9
ASSLAEYTDTQY
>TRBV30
AWSSHNGLTLH
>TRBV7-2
ASSLGQGNYYGYT
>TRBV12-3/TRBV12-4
ASSTQVSSYEQY
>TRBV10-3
AISVSPQETQY
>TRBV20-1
SARGRGGADTQY
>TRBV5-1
ASGKGALGTGELF
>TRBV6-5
ASSYSREGYEQY
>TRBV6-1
ASRTAPGITGELF
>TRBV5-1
ASSPTGVGEAF
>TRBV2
ASSDPTSGGAPDTQY
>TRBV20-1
SSNIRESSYNEQF
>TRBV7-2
ASSLNGLFAYEQF
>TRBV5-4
ASTPVGRDEQF
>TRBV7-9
ASSSGQANTEAF
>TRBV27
ASREGLSSSYEQY
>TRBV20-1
SARYRMMNTEAF
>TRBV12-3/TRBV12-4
ASSYSLVVYEQY
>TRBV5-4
ATTGDRAGETQY
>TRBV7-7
ASSPSYTGELF
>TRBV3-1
ASSQPPAGAHEQY
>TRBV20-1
CARDPAGSSYNEQF